This T cell receptor beta chain was captured by sequencing in a study of blood T cell repertoires in COVID-19. Study background: Collection of acute and convalescent COVID-19 samples took place in the United States, Italy and Spain.

There are a few counts of this clone. Measured with immunoSEQ multiplex PCR; TCRdb has only the in-frame clones, and not every one. The table has about 98,000 clones, 75% to 85% seen once. Sequencing used peripheral blood. This receptor was obtained from a man in his sixties or seventies with acute or convalescent COVID-19.

The chain's CDR3 is CASSPQGAYGYTF. Written as DNA, the CDR3 is TGTGCCAGCAGCCCACAGGGTGCCTATGGCTACACCTTC. This sequence joins TRBV9 and TRBJ1-2; possibly TRBD1 for D (6 bases). Germline V gene data show CDR1 as SGDLS and CDR2 as YYNGEE. CDR3 length: 13 residues. The V end was cut by 4 bases, the J end by 4 bases, with 11 bases between.